The 27 T cell receptor beta chains reported below all come from one sample, sequenced in a study of blood T cells in healthy people across ages. The second PCR ran about 7 to 12 cycles with a sample-barcoded 5' primer and J-beta primers. TCRdb reprocessed the 5' RACE reads via MiXCR and lists one record per CDR3 protein. The repertoire holds roughly 900,000 distinct CDR3 sequences, with 45% to 50% as singletons. Sequences were obtained from blood. These receptors all come from a young man in good health.

On this clonotype itself: The junction departs from germline at one end; a sequencing error may be responsible. This chain links TRBV12-3 or TRBV12-4 with TRBJ2-1; D is unclear. This CDR3 spans 13 amino acids. This CDR3 reads CANSLEVSHEQFF. The DNA for the CDR3 is TGTGCCAACAGTTTAGAAGTCTCTCATGAGCAGTTCTTC.

The V call is TRBV6-2 or TRBV6-3, the J call TRBJ2-1; 14 nucleotides agree with TRBD2. With V trimmed by 2 bases and J by 6 bases, 18 bases remained unmatched. The CDR3 totals 21 residues. Germline CDR1 MNHEY, CDR2 SVGEGT. In DNA form, the CDR3 reads TGTGCCAGCAGTTACAATGGGGGCGCACTCCTGGGACTAGCGGGGGCCAATGAGCAGTTCTTC. It encodes CASSYNGGALLGLAGANEQFF.

The gene calls are TRBV10-3 and TRBJ2-3, with 7 positions matching TRBD2. After removal of 8 bases from V and 2 bases from J, the junction contained 4 bases not matched to a gene. Germline-derived CDR1 and CDR2 are ENHRY and SYGVKD. This CDR3 region has 13 residues. The DNA of the CDR3 is TGTGCCATCGGGGGGGTTTCCACAGATACGCAGTATTTT. It yields the protein CAIGGVSTDTQYF.

This clonotype turned up a few times. The chain combines TRBV6-1 with TRBJ1-2, with D perhaps matching TRBD1 (5 bases). Trimming removed 0 bases from V and 4 bases from J, with 12 bases in between. The CDR3 has 15 residues. Germline assignment: CDR1 MNHNS and CDR2 SASEGT. CDR3 residues: CASSEAGRGGYGYTF. The CDR3 bases are TGTGCCAGCAGTGAAGCGGGACGGGGGGGCTATGGCTACACCTTC.

The sample holds a few counts of this clonotype. The V and J genes are TRBV20-1 and TRBJ2-1; TRBD1 matches 9 bases. This CDR3 region has 16 residues. Unmatched junction bases numbered 13, after V lost 7 bases and J lost 3 bases. Germline CDR1 and CDR2: DFQATT and SNEGSKA (reference sequence). The CDR3 loop is CSVSFPGQGDYNEQFF. CDR3 coding DNA: TGCAGTGTGAGTTTTCCGGGACAGGGTGACTACAATGAGCAGTTCTTC.

The rearrangement uses TRBV25-1 and TRBJ1-6; unclear D gene. Germline CDR1 and CDR2: MGHDK and SYGVNS. This CDR3 spans 13 amino acids. Trimming removed 3 bases at V and 6 bases at J, with 6 bases between. The CDR3 region is CASSDGVNSPLHF. As DNA, the CDR3 is TGTGCCAGCAGTGATGGCGTTAATTCACCCCTCCACTTT.

A few counts support this clonotype. This chain links TRBV20-1 with TRBJ2-1, with D possibly matching TRBD2 (5 bases). Deletions cut 6 bases from V and 2 bases from J, with 17 bases between. The CDR3 spans 15 residues. Germline lookup yields CDR1 DFQATT and CDR2 SNEGSKA (reference sequence). CDR3 amino acids: CSALPGISAYNEQFF. In DNA form, the CDR3 reads TGCAGTGCCTTGCCCGGGATTAGCGCCTACAATGAGCAGTTCTTC.

V gene TRBV20-1 combines with J gene TRBJ1-2; no clear D gene. The CDR3 covers 12 residues. Germline CDR1 and CDR2: DFQATT and SNEGSKA (reference sequence). With 1 base removed from V and 7 bases from J, the gap between germline ends came to 10 bases. The CDR3 protein is CSARVLQAGYTF. The CDR3, as DNA: TGCAGTGCTAGAGTACTCCAGGCTGGCTACACCTTC.

The chain joins TRBV5-1 to TRBJ2-7; a possible D gene is TRBD2 (5 bases). The CDR3 has 14 amino acids. The V and J ends lost 2 bases and 7 bases respectively, with 16 bases between them. Germline lookup yields CDR1 SGHRS and CDR2 YFSETQ. The CDR3 here is CASSLGLSPDEQYF. In nucleotides, the CDR3 is TGCGCCAGCAGCTTAGGACTCTCGCCGGATGAGCAGTACTTC.

This chain uses TRBV12-3 or TRBV12-4 with TRBJ2-7, with TRBD1 as a possible D gene (5 bases). This CDR3 region has 13 residues. V lost 2 bases and J 5 bases, leaving 10 bases between the germline ends. CDR3 coding DNA: TGTGCCAGCAGTTTAAGCAGGGTTGACGAGCAGTACTTC. Its protein is CASSLSRVDEQYF.

The V and J genes are TRBV7-9 and TRBJ1-5; D gene uncertain. The V end lost 5 bases, the J end lost 6 bases, and 11 bases lay between the germline ends. This CDR3 is 13 amino acids long. From germline, CDR1 is SEHNR and CDR2 FQNEAQ (reference sequence). CDR3 residues: CASSPSESQPQHF. CDR3 in DNA: TGTGCCAGCAGCCCCTCGGAAAGTCAGCCCCAGCATTTT.

To note about this clonotype: At one end the junction does not follow the germline gene, possibly because of a read error. The gene calls are TRBV6-5 and TRBJ2-1; the D gene is possibly TRBD1 (6 bases). Germline-derived CDR1 and CDR2 are MNHEY and SVGAGI. This CDR3 spans 13 amino acids. This chain's CDR3 is CVSSYWDNNEQFF. As DNA, the CDR3 is TGTGTCAGCAGTTACTGGGACAACAATGAGCAGTTCTTC.

V is TRBV18 and J is TRBJ2-5; D not certain. The CDR3 is made up of 14 amino acids. Trimming removed 2 bases from V and 5 bases from J, with 12 bases in between. In germline, CDR1 is KGHSH, CDR2 LQKENI. This CDR3 is CASSPVKSPETQYF. The CDR3 DNA reads TGTGCCAGCTCACCAGTGAAATCCCCGGAGACCCAGTACTTC.

The V call is TRBV29-1, the J call TRBJ1-1; no clear D gene. Germline assignment: CDR1 SQVTM and CDR2 ANQGSEA. V was pared by 0 bases and J by 10 bases, with 9 bases between. The CDR3 extends over 11 amino acids. Here the CDR3 DNA reads TGCAGCGTTGAAGACAATCTCGGAGCTTTCTTT. Translating it yields CSVEDNLGAFF.

The chain combines TRBV12-3 or TRBV12-4 with TRBJ2-3; 11 bases align to TRBD2. The CDR3 totals 18 residues. V lost 1 base to trimming and J lost 0 bases; unmatched junction nucleotides: 6. The CDR3 loop reads CASSLGSGGALSTDTQYF. In DNA form, the CDR3 reads TGTGCCAGCAGTTTAGGTAGCGGGGGGGCCCTAAGCACAGATACGCAGTATTTT.

This clonotype showed up just once. V usage is TRBV4-3 and J usage is TRBJ2-1; 7 nucleotides agree with TRBD2. CDR3 length: 15 residues. Germline V gene data show CDR1 as LGHNA and CDR2 as YSLEER. Trimming took 1 base from V and 6 from J; bases not matched to a gene: 6. The CDR3 region is CASSQGEGHGNEQFF. Written as DNA, the CDR3 is TGCGCCAGCAGCCAAGGGGAGGGGCACGGCAATGAGCAGTTCTTC.

This chain joins TRBV6-2 or TRBV6-3 and TRBJ2-7, with a weak D call TRBD1 (6 bases). V was pared by 1 base and J by 1 base, with 11 bases between. The CDR3 is made up of 15 amino acids. From germline, CDR1 is MNHEY and CDR2 SVGEGT. The CDR3: CASSYYQGTSYEQYF. In nucleotides, the CDR3 is TGTGCCAGCAGTTACTACCAGGGGACGTCCTACGAGCAGTACTTC.

The V and J genes are TRBV2 and TRBJ1-5; D is unclear. CDR1 is SNHLY and CDR2 is FYNNEI in the germline V gene. The V and J ends lost 4 bases and 1 base respectively, with 11 bases between them. This CDR3 contains 15 residues. Written as DNA, the CDR3 is TGTGCCAGCAGTGTGGAGCAGCGGAGCAATCAGCCCCAGCATTTT. Translated, it gives CASSVEQRSNQPQHF.

This clonotype turned up a few times. The V call is TRBV6-2 or TRBV6-3, the J call TRBJ2-6, with D uncertain. Germline lookup yields CDR1 MNHEY and CDR2 SVGEGT. This CDR3 is 16 amino acids long. V dropped 0 bases and J dropped 0 bases, with 6 bases sitting between them. The CDR3 sequence: CASSYSTGSGANVLTF. DNA of the CDR3: TGTGCCAGCAGTTACTCCACGGGCTCTGGGGCCAACGTCCTGACTTTC.

This clonotype came up a few times. The chain couples TRBV4-1 to TRBJ1-2, with TRBD1 as a possible D gene (5 bases). V lost 3 bases and J lost 2, with 10 bases in between. Germline values: CDR1 MGHRA, CDR2 YSYEKL. This CDR3 comprises 14 residues. The CDR3 sequence is CASSHEGRNYGYTF. For the CDR3, the DNA is TGCGCCAGCAGCCATGAGGGGCGAAACTATGGCTACACCTTC.

This rearrangement joins TRBV12-3 or TRBV12-4 to TRBJ2-5; unclear D gene. Between the trimmed V and J ends, which lost 1 base and 3 bases, there was a span of 15 bases. This CDR3 has 16 residues. Here the CDR3 reads CASSLEPGLGKETQYF. In DNA, the CDR3 is TGTGCCAGCAGTTTAGAACCGGGCCTTGGCAAAGAGACCCAGTACTTC.

V is TRBV18 and J is TRBJ2-2; no clear D. This CDR3 contains 16 residues. Germline V lookup: CDR1 KGHSH, CDR2 LQKENI. Deletions cut 3 bases from V and 0 bases from J, with 11 bases between. The CDR3 coding sequence is TGTGCCAGCTCACCTCGGACGCTCCCGAACACCGGGGAGCTGTTTTTT. Amino acids: CASSPRTLPNTGELFF. The full variable domain, rest sourced from reference TRBV18 and TRBJ2-2, is NAGVMQNPRHLVRRRGQEARLRCSPMKGHSHVYWYRQLPEEGLKFMVYLQKENIIDESGMPKERFSAEFPKEGPSILRIQQVVRGDSAAYFCASSPRTLPNTGELFFGEGSRLTVL.

The chain combines TRBV29-1 with TRBJ1-1; tentatively, D is TRBD1 (5 bases). Germline lookup yields CDR1 SQVTM and CDR2 ANQGSEA. Trimming stripped 1 base from V and 3 bases from J, with 9 bases between. The CDR3 consists of 13 residues. In nucleotides, the CDR3 is TGCAGCGTTGAAGGACAGTTGTACACTGAAGCTTTCTTT. Translation gives CSVEGQLYTEAFF.

This clonotype was seen repeatedly, ten times or more. The chain recombines TRBV5-4 with TRBJ2-1; 8 bases are a match to TRBD2. Germline-derived CDR1 and CDR2 are SGHNT and YYREEE (reference sequence). This CDR3 is built from 16 residues. V lost 0 bases to trimming and J lost 6 bases; unmatched junction nucleotides: 8. The CDR3, as DNA: TGTGCCAGCAGCTTGGCCGGCGGGGGGCCCTCCAATGAGCAGTTCTTC. Translated, it gives CASSLAGGGPSNEQFF.

V and J are TRBV11-1 and TRBJ2-5; 8 bases match TRBD2. This CDR3 has 17 amino acids. J gave up 5 bases and V 5 bases, and 16 bases lay outside the gene matches. CDR1 and CDR2 from the germline V gene are SGHAT and FQDESV (reference sequence). In DNA form, the CDR3 reads TGTGCCAGCAGCCTCGAGGGGAGGACTAGCAGCCTGGAGACCCAGTACTTC. Translation: CASSLEGRTSSLETQYF.

V gene TRBV25-1 combines with J gene TRBJ1-4; D might be TRBD1 (5 bases). Germline V CDR1 and CDR2: MGHDK, SYGVNS. The CDR3 is made up of 14 amino acids. The V and J ends lost 1 base and 8 bases respectively, with 11 bases between them. DNA for the CDR3: TGTGCCAGCAGTGAATTGGGGCAGGTGGAAAAACTGTTTTTT. Translating gives CASSELGQVEKLFF. The full variable domain, its missing parts supplied by reference TRBV25-1 and TRBJ1-4, is EADIYQTPRYLVIGTGKKITLECSQTMGHDKMYWYQQDPGMELHLIHYSYGVNSTEKGDLSSESTVSRIRTEHFPLTLESARPSHTSQYLCASSELGQVEKLFFGSGTQLSVL.

The J gene is TRBJ2-6, the V gene TRBV7-6; D remains unclear. Germline V gene sequence: CDR1 SGHVS, CDR2 FNYEAQ. This CDR3 spans 19 amino acids. Trimming stripped 3 bases from V and 0 bases from J, with 18 bases between. The CDR3 DNA reads TGTGCCAGCAGCTTTGAGACGGTAGACTCCCTCTCTGGGGCCAACGTCCTGACTTTC. Encoded protein: CASSFETVDSLSGANVLTF. Filled out from reference TRBV7-6 and TRBJ2-6, the complete variable domain reads GAGVSQSPRYKVTKRGQDVALRCDPISGHVSLYWYRQALGQGPEFLTYFNYEAQQDKSGLPNDRFSAERPEGSISTLTIQRTEQRDSAMYRCASSFETVDSLSGANVLTFGAGSRLTVL.